These 32 T cell receptor beta chains were all obtained from the same sample, sequenced in a study of T-cell reconstitution after alpha-beta-depleted transplantation in children. Unique molecular identifiers were used to barcode this TCRbeta library. TCRdb processed the PCR reads anew with MiXCR; each CDR3 protein has one entry. The sample lists a few hundred thousand distinct CDR3 sequences, about 16% occurring once. The material sequenced was PBMCs, mostly from graft donor cells, taken 360 days after TCRalphabeta/CD19-depleted stem cell transplant. The receptor source for this set is a boy less than two years old who had a stem cell transplant for Wiskott-Aldrich syndrome, so the T cells may come from the graft donor.

This clonotype was counted only a few times. The chain uses TRBV20-1 and TRBJ2-1; 11 positions match TRBD2. CDR3 size: 18 residues. V lost 1 base to trimming and J lost 9 bases; unmatched junction nucleotides: 17. CDR1 and CDR2 (germline): DFQATT, SNEGSKA (reference sequence). The CDR3 region is CSARGRRVTSGSPPEQFF. In DNA form, the CDR3 reads TGCAGTGCTAGAGGTAGACGGGTTACTAGCGGGAGTCCTCCTGAGCAGTTCTTC.

This clonotype occurred a few times. The rearrangement joins TRBV13 to TRBJ2-1; TRBD1 might be the D (5 bases). The V gene's germline CDR1 is PRHDT and CDR2 FYEKMQ (reference sequence). This CDR3 region has 14 residues. Deletions cut 3 bases from V and 6 bases from J, with 12 bases between. The CDR3 loop is CASSFLGRFNEQFF. CDR3 DNA: TGTGCCAGCAGCTTTTTGGGGCGGTTCAATGAGCAGTTCTTC. Looking up the rest from reference TRBV13 and TRBJ2-1 gives the full variable domain: AAGVIQSPRHLIKEKRETATLKCYPIPRHDTVYWYQQGPGQDPQFLISFYEKMQSDKGSIPDRFSAQQFSDYHSELNMSSLELGDSALYFCASSFLGRFNEQFFGPGTRLTVL.

In this sample, this clonotype turned up a few times. The chain links TRBV11-3 to TRBJ2-2, with D maybe TRBD2 (6 bases). The V end lost 1 base, the J end lost 2 bases, and 20 bases lay between the germline ends. This CDR3 has 19 amino acids. Germline CDR1 and CDR2: SGHNT and YENEEA. Written as DNA, the CDR3 is TGTGCCAGCAGCTTAGGGTTACCTCTAGCGCTCAAAAACACCGGGGAGCTGTTTTTT. Protein product: CASSLGLPLALKNTGELFF.

The gene calls are TRBV29-1 and TRBJ2-3, with 12 bases aligning to TRBD2. Germline assignment: CDR1 SQVTM and CDR2 ANQGSEA. V was clipped by 3 bases and J by 3 bases; unmatched bases: 13. This CDR3 has 18 residues. CDR3 residues: CSVELHPRLAGETDTQYF. Written as DNA, the CDR3 is TGCAGCGTTGAGTTACACCCACGACTAGCGGGGGAAACAGATACGCAGTATTTT.

V is TRBV24-1 and J is TRBJ1-5; TRBD1 agrees at 10 bases. Germline V lookup: CDR1 KGHDR, CDR2 SFDVKD. J gave up 0 bases and V 7 bases, and 5 bases lay outside the gene matches. The CDR3 contains 16 residues. CDR3 protein: CATSPGQGNSNQPQHF. DNA of the CDR3: TGTGCCACCAGCCCGGGACAGGGGAATAGCAATCAGCCCCAGCATTTT.

This chain uses TRBV5-6 with TRBJ2-2; no firm D call. This CDR3 contains 13 residues. Trimming cost V 9 bases and J 9 bases, with 18 bases left between them. The germline CDR1 and CDR2 sequences are SGHDT and YYEEEE. Here the CDR3 reads CAMGPGLLWELFF. The CDR3 DNA follows: TGTGCCATGGGCCCCGGGCTGCTCTGGGAGCTGTTTTTT.

The sample holds a few counts of this clonotype. The chain links TRBV7-2 to TRBJ2-7; no reliable D call. CDR3 length: 13 amino acids. V was pared by 4 bases and J by 3 bases, with 10 bases between. CDR1 and CDR2 (germline): SGHTA, FQGNSA. CDR3 in amino acids: CASSSPGLYEQYF. CDR3 coding DNA: TGTGCCAGCAGCTCGCCCGGTCTCTACGAGCAGTACTTC.

This clonotype was detected a few times. The gene calls are TRBV4-1 and TRBJ2-7; no definite D call. CDR3 length: 12 residues. The germline gives CDR1 MGHRA, CDR2 YSYEKL. V was pared by 3 bases and J by 5 bases, with 8 bases between. The CDR3 region has the DNA TGCGCCAGCAGCCACGGCAGCAACGAGCAGTACTTC. Translation: CASSHGSNEQYF.

This rearrangement joins TRBV27 to TRBJ2-3, with D unclear. The CDR3 spans 13 residues. Looked up from germline, CDR1 is MNHEY and CDR2 is SMNVEV (reference sequence). Trimming pared 2 bases from V and 6 bases from J, leaving 9 bases between. CDR3 coding DNA: TGTGCCAGCAGTTTAATAGGGATCGATACGCAGTATTTT. It yields the protein CASSLIGIDTQYF.

The chain recombines TRBV12-3 or TRBV12-4 with TRBJ2-3; 7 bases fit TRBD2. The CDR3 totals 15 residues. The trim removed 3 bases at V and 4 bases at J, leaving 7 bases unmatched. This chain's CDR3 is CASSFGGRGADTQYF. CDR3 DNA sequence: TGTGCCAGCAGTTTTGGCGGGAGAGGCGCAGATACGCAGTATTTT.

V and J are TRBV12-3 or TRBV12-4 and TRBJ2-1; 13 positions match TRBD2. V dropped 3 bases and J dropped 5; count of bases not matched to a gene: 13. The CDR3 has 19 residues. The DNA of the CDR3 is TGTGCCAGCAGTTTGGGACTAGCGGGGTTCTCAAGGCTGGACAATGAGCAGTTCTTC. Its protein is CASSLGLAGFSRLDNEQFF.

This clonotype has more than one count but fewer than ten. The chain is built from TRBV4-3 and TRBJ2-6; a weak D match, TRBD2 (6 bases). Germline loops: CDR1 LGHNA, CDR2 YSLEER. V lost 3 bases and J 3 bases, leaving 12 bases between the germline ends. The CDR3 runs 16 residues. CDR3 sequence reads: CASSHKGGNGANVLTF. DNA of the CDR3: TGCGCCAGCAGCCACAAAGGAGGGAATGGGGCCAACGTCCTGACTTTC.

CDR3 DNA sequence: TGCGCCAGCAGCTTGGTTTTAGGGACCGAAGGCAATGAGCAGTTCTTC. Protein sequence: CASSLVLGTEGNEQFF. V usage is TRBV5-1 and J usage is TRBJ2-1; D possibly matches TRBD1 or TRBD2 (5 bases each). Germline assignment: CDR1 SGHRS and CDR2 YFSETQ. V shed 0 bases and J shed 6 bases, with 16 bases lying between them. CDR3 length: 16 amino acids.

The J gene is TRBJ2-7, the V gene TRBV2; a weak D match, TRBD1 (5 bases). The CDR3 loop spans 13 amino acids. Germline V gene lookup returns CDR1 SNHLY and CDR2 FYNNEI. V shed 6 bases and J shed 0 bases, with 9 bases lying between them. The CDR3 bases are TGTGCCAGCAGATGGACAAGCTCCTACGAGCAGTACTTC. This encodes CASRWTSSYEQYF.

This clonotype has a handful of counts. This sequence joins TRBV24-1 and TRBJ2-1; TRBD2 matches at 12 bases. This CDR3 spans 16 amino acids. Trimming took 1 base from V and 8 from J; bases not matched to a gene: 5. Germline V gives CDR1 KGHDR, CDR2 SFDVKD. The CDR3 DNA reads TGTGCCACCAGTGATTTCTCGGCTAGCGGGAGGGATGAGCAGTTCTTC. It is translated as CATSDFSASGRDEQFF.

This clonotype appeared a few times. The rearrangement links TRBV24-1 to TRBJ2-3, with D hard to call. This CDR3 has 15 residues. V was shortened by 3 bases and J by 0 bases, with 9 bases between the two germline ends. Per the germline V gene, CDR1 is KGHDR and CDR2 is SFDVKD. Written as DNA, the CDR3 is TGTGCCACCAGTGATGACCCTTCTAGCACAGATACGCAGTATTTT. This translates into CATSDDPSSTDTQYF.

In this sample, this clonotype turned up a few times. V gene TRBV5-1 combines with J gene TRBJ2-5, with D tentatively TRBD1 or TRBD2 (5 bases each). The CDR3 sequence is 15 residues long. V lost 4 bases to trimming and J lost 5 bases, with 18 bases between them. Germline loops: CDR1 SGHRS, CDR2 YFSETQ. CDR3: CASSPWQGTGETQYF. CDR3 DNA: TGCGCCAGCAGCCCATGGCAGGGAACGGGGGAGACCCAGTACTTC.

This clonotype was detected many times. V is TRBV5-1 and J is TRBJ2-1; 8 bases match TRBD1. V lost 4 bases and J lost 15; bases outside the gene matches: 12. The CDR3 has 13 amino acids. CDR1 is SGHRS, CDR2 YFSETQ, per germline. DNA of the CDR3: TGCGCCAGCAGCCCGGAGTTGGACAGGGTTGTGTTCTTC. It translates to CASSPELDRVVFF.

This clonotype was seen more than once but under ten times. V is TRBV15 and J is TRBJ2-1, with no clear D. Trimming removed 6 bases at V and 4 bases at J, with 16 bases between. Germline lookup yields CDR1 LNHNV and CDR2 YYDKDF (reference sequence). The CDR3 contains 15 residues. The chain's CDR3 is CATSDRYVVYNEQFF. The CDR3 nucleotides are TGTGCCACCAGTGACCGATACGTGGTTTACAATGAGCAGTTCTTC.

The genes are TRBV24-1 and TRBJ2-2; D unresolved. CDR1 and CDR2 (germline): KGHDR, SFDVKD. The CDR3 consists of 17 residues. V lost 0 bases and J 1 base, leaving 11 bases between the germline ends. Here the CDR3 DNA reads TGTGCCACCAGTGATTTGCCCTCGGTAGGGAACACCGGGGAGCTGTTTTTT. Amino acid sequence: CATSDLPSVGNTGELFF.

This clonotype was seen a few times. The chain has TRBV24-1 and TRBJ2-3, with D tentatively TRBD1 or TRBD2 (5 bases each). This CDR3 region has 15 residues. Trimming took off 5 bases at V and 1 base at J, with 12 bases between the two ends. Germline-derived CDR1 and CDR2 are KGHDR and SFDVKD. The CDR3 nucleotides are TGTGCCACCAGTGTTACCGGGGCGGGCACAGATACGCAGTATTTT. This encodes CATSVTGAGTDTQYF.

This clonotype was counted only a few times. The V and J genes are TRBV10-3 and TRBJ2-7, with unresolved D. Trimming removed 0 bases at V and 2 bases at J, with 8 bases between. Germline CDR1 reads ENHRY; CDR2 reads SYGVKD. The length of the CDR3 is 14 residues. This CDR3 is CAISESLGPYEQYF. CDR3 nucleotide sequence: TGTGCCATCAGTGAGTCGTTGGGTCCCTACGAGCAGTACTTC.

Only a few counts were recorded for this clonotype. The genes are TRBV5-5 and TRBJ2-7; 14 bases map to TRBD2. CDR1 SGHKS and CDR2 YYEKEE come from the germline V gene (reference sequence). V shed 4 bases and J 4 bases; nucleotides not matched to a gene: 4. The CDR3 has 15 amino acids. The chain's CDR3 is CASSGRTSGGYEQYF. The CDR3 region has the DNA TGTGCCAGCAGCGGCAGGACTAGCGGGGGGTACGAGCAGTACTTC.

The V gene is TRBV14, the J gene TRBJ2-1; 11 bases agree with TRBD2. V lost 0 bases and J lost 4; bases outside the gene matches: 23. CDR1 and CDR2 from the germline V gene are SGHDN and FVKESK. This CDR3 contains 23 residues. CDR3 sequence (DNA): TGTGCCAGCAGCCAAGAGAGAGACTTTTTCTCCCCTCTAGCGGGAGGCCTTTACAATGAGCAGTTCTTC. Its protein product is CASSQERDFFSPLAGGLYNEQFF.

Notes on this clonotype: Germline and junction disagree at one end, which may indicate a read error. The chain links TRBV12-3 or TRBV12-4 to TRBJ2-7; perhaps TRBD1 as D (5 bases). The CDR3 runs to 13 residues. This CDR3 is CASSLFNSQGRVF. CDR3 bases: TGTGCCAGCAGTTTATTTAATAGTCAGGGAAGGGTTTTC.

CDR3 amino acids: CASQLRDMNTEAFF. The CDR3 nucleotides read TGTGCCAGCCAGCTCCGGGACATGAACACTGAAGCTTTCTTT. The chain couples TRBV6-1 to TRBJ1-1, with a tentative D call TRBD1 (6 bases). The CDR3 totals 14 residues. Looked up from germline, CDR1 is MNHNS and CDR2 is SASEGT. Trimming pared 8 bases from V and 0 bases from J, leaving 13 bases between.

This chain connects TRBV5-4 to TRBJ2-1; 8 nucleotides match TRBD2. Looked up from germline, CDR1 is SGHNT and CDR2 is YYREEE (reference sequence). Unmatched junction bases numbered 3, after V lost 0 bases and J lost 4 bases. The CDR3 is 15 amino acids. CDR3 protein: CASSLVSGRYNEQFF. In DNA form, the CDR3 reads TGTGCCAGCAGCTTGGTCAGCGGGAGATACAATGAGCAGTTCTTC.

This clonotype was seen a handful of times. The rearrangement joins TRBV29-1 to TRBJ1-2, with a possible D match to TRBD1 (6 bases). Germline loops: CDR1 SQVTM, CDR2 ANQGSEA. The CDR3 contains 13 residues. The V gene lost 4 bases and the J gene lost 1 base, with 10 bases spanning the gap. CDR3 in amino acids: CSVGGGLNYGYTF. CDR3 sequence (DNA): TGCAGCGTTGGAGGGGGACTTAACTATGGCTACACCTTC. Supplemented by reference TRBV29-1 and TRBJ1-2, the full variable domain reads SAVISQKPSRDICQRGTSLTIQCQVDSQVTMMFWYRQQPGQSLTLIATANQGSEATYESGFVIDKFPISRPNLTFSTLTVSNMSPEDSSIYLCSVGGGLNYGYTFGSGTRLTVV.

In its sample, this clonotype was seen many times. For the CDR3, the DNA is TGCGCCAGCAGCCCCGGACAGGGGCGGACCGGGGAGCTGTTTTTT. It codes for CASSPGQGRTGELFF. The chain recombines TRBV5-1 with TRBJ2-2; 9 positions agree with TRBD1. CDR1 is SGHRS and CDR2 is YFSETQ in the germline V gene. The CDR3 consists of 15 residues. V lost 4 bases and J lost 5; bases outside the gene matches: 6.

In its sample, this clonotype was seen a few times. V is TRBV9 and J is TRBJ2-1; D is undetermined. CDR1 and CDR2 from the germline V gene are SGDLS and YYNGEE. Trimming cost V 4 bases and J 0 bases, with 11 bases left between them. The CDR3 consists of 15 residues. The CDR3 region is CASSYELSSYNEQFF. The CDR3 nucleotides read TGTGCCAGCAGCTACGAGCTGAGCTCCTACAATGAGCAGTTCTTC.

This clonotype came up a few times. J is TRBJ1-1 and V is TRBV19; D is unclear. The CDR3 loop spans 15 amino acids. V was pared by 7 bases and J by 4 bases, with 19 bases between. Germline CDR1 is LNHDA and CDR2 is SQIVND (reference sequence). The CDR3 DNA follows: TGTGCCAGTACCCTCGTGGGAGGATTGGGCACTGAAGCTTTCTTT. It yields the protein CASTLVGGLGTEAFF.

The chain combines TRBV20-1 with TRBJ2-1; D might be TRBD1 or TRBD2, each matching 5 bases. V gave up 6 bases and J gave up 10 bases, with 13 bases separating them. The CDR3 loop spans 11 amino acids. CDR1 and CDR2 (germline): DFQATT, SNEGSKA (reference sequence). Here the CDR3 reads CSAVRGGEQFF. Here the CDR3 DNA reads TGCAGTGCAGTACGGGGCGGGGAGCAGTTCTTC.